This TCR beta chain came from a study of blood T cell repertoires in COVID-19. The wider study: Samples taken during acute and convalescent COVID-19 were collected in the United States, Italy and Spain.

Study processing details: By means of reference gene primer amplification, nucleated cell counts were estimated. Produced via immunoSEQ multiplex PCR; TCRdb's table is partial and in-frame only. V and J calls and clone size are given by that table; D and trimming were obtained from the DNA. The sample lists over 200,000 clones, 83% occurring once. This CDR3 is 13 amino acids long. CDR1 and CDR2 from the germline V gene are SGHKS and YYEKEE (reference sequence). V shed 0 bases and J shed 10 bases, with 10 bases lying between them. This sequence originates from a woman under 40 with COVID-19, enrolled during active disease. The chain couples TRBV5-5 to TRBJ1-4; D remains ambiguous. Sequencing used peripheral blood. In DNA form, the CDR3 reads TGTGCCAGCAGCTTGGCCCCGGAGGGAAAACTGTTTTTT. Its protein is CASSLAPEGKLFF.